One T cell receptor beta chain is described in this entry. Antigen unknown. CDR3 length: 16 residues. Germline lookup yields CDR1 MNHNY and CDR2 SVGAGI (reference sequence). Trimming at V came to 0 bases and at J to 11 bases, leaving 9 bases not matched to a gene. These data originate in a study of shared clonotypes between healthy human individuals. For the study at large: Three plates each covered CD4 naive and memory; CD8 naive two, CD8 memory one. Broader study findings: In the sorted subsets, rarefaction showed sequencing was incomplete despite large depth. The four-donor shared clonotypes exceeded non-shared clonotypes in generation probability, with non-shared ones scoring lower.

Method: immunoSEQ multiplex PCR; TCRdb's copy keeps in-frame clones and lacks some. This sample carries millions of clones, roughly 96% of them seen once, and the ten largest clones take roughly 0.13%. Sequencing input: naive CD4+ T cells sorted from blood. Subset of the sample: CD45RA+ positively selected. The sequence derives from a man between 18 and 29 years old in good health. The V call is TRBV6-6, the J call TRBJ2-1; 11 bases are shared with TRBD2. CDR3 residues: CASSYSTTSGISKQFF. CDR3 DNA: TGTGCCAGCAGTTACTCGACGACTAGCGGGATCTCGAAGCAGTTCTTC.